This note documents a single T cell receptor (beta chain) sequence. The data stem from a study of blood T cell repertoires in COVID-19. The junction had 10 bases not matched to a gene; V was cut back by 6 bases and J by 0 bases. CDR1 is KGHSH and CDR2 is LQKENI in the germline V gene. This CDR3 is 18 amino acids long. Method: immunoSEQ multiplex PCR; TCRdb's copy keeps in-frame clones and lacks some. The sample has about 190,000 clones; more than 60% are singletons. Material: peripheral blood. The J gene is TRBJ2-6, the V gene TRBV18; 8 nucleotides align to TRBD2. This clonotype was sampled from a woman in her 50s with acute or convalescent COVID-19. CDR3 residues: CASSHGGAEPSGANVLTF. In DNA, the CDR3 is TGTGCCAGCTCCCACGGGGGGGCCGAACCCTCTGGGGCCAACGTCCTGACTTTC.